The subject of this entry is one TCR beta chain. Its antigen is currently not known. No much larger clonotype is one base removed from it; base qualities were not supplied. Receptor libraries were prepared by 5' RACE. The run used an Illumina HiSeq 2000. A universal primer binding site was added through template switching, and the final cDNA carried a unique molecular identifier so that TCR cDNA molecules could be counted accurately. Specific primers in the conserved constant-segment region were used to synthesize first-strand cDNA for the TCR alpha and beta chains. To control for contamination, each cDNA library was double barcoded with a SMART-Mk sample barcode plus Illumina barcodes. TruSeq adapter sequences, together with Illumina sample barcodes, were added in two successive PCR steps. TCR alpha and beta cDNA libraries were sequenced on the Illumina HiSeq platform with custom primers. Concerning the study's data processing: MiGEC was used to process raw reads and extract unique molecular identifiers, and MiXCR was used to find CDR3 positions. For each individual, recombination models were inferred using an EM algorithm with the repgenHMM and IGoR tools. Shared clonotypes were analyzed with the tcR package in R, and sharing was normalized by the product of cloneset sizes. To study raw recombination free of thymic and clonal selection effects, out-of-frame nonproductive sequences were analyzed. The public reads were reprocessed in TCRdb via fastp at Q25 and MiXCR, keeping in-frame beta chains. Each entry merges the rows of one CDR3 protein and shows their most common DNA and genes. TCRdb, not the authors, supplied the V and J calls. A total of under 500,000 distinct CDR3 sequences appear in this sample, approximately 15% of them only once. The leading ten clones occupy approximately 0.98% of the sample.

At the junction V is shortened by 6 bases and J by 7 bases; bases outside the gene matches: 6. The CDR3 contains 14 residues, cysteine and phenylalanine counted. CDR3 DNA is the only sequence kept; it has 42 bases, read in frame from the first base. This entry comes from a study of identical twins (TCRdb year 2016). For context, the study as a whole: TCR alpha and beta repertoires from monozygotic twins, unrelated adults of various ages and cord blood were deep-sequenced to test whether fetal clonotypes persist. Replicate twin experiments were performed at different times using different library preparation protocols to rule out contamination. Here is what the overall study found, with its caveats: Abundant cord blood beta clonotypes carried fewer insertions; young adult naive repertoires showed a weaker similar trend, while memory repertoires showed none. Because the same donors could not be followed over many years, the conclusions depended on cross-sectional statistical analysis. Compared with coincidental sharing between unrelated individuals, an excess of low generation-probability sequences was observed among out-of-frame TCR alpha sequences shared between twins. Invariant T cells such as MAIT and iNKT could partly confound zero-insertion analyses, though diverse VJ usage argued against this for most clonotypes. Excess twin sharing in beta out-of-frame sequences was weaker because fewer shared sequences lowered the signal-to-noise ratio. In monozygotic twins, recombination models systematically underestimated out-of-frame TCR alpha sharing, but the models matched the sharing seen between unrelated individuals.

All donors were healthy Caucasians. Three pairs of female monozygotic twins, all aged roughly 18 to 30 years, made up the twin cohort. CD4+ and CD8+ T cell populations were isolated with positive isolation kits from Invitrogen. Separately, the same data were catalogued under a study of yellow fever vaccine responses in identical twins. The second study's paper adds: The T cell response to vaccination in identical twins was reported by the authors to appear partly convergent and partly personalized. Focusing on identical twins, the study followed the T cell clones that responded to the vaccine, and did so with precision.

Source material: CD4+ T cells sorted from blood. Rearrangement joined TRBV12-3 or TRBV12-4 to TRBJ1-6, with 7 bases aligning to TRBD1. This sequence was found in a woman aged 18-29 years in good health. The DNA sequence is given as TGTGCCAGCAGATCACAGGGGCACAATTCACCCCTCCACTTT. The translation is CASRSQGHNSPLHF.